Following are 3 T cell receptor beta chains from one sample sequenced in a study of T cell changes during pregnancy in multiple sclerosis. Only in-frame clones appear in the TCRdb table, and some are missing; sequencing was by immunoSEQ multiplex PCR. The table records some 41,000 clones, almost 95% of them present only once. Sample: CD8+ T cells from peripheral blood mononuclear cells, taken in the third trimester of pregnancy. The receptor set was obtained from a female donor with multiple sclerosis, enrolled in a pregnancy study.

The chain combines TRBV18 with TRBJ2-2; possible D gene TRBD2, 5 bases. Germline values: CDR1 KGHSH, CDR2 LQKENI. The V end lost 3 bases, the J end lost 6 bases, and 14 bases lay between the germline ends. This CDR3 spans 15 amino acids. The CDR3 region has the DNA TGTGCCAGCTCACCGCAACAGAGTAGCGCCGGGGAGCTGTTTTTT. Protein: CASSPQQSSAGELFF.

V gene TRBV5-5 combines with J gene TRBJ2-3, with no clear D. CDR3 length equals 13 residues. Deletions cut 0 bases from V and 2 bases from J, with 4 bases between. In germline, CDR1 is SGHKS, CDR2 YYEKEE (reference sequence). The DNA for the CDR3 is TGTGCCAGCAGCTTGGACAACACAGATACGCAGTATTTT. It specifies CASSLDNTDTQYF.

The chain couples TRBV7-9 to TRBJ2-1; D might be TRBD2 (6 bases). The germline V gene encodes CDR1 SEHNR and CDR2 FQNEAQ (reference sequence). This CDR3 is 15 amino acids long. The ends were cut back, 1 base at V and 7 bases at J, with 14 bases in the middle. The chain's CDR3 is CASSLGGDFGNEQFF. The DNA of the CDR3 is TGTGCCAGCAGCTTAGGAGGGGACTTCGGGAATGAGCAGTTCTTC.